This TCR beta chain was sequenced during a study of blood T cells in healthy people across ages. The CDR3 covers 15 residues. V gave up 6 bases and J gave up 3 bases, with 15 bases separating them. Per-sample yields of isolated PBMCs were at least 6 million. Next came a second PCR, run for about 6 to 12 cycles, which used a sample-barcoded 5' primer along with a J-beta primer mix. TCRdb re-derived calls from the 5' RACE reads in MiXCR, one entry per CDR3 protein. The top ten clones hold 4% of a sample with 1,500,000 or so distinct CDR3 sequences, roughly 43% of them seen once. The receptor was derived from a woman under 30 in good health. The material sequenced was blood. The chain uses TRBV12-3 or TRBV12-4 and TRBJ2-1; tentatively, D is TRBD1 (6 bases). In DNA, the CDR3 is TGTGCCAGCAGCCTTACAGGGAAACACTACAATGAGCAGTTCTTC. As protein: CASSLTGKHYNEQFF.